These T cell receptor beta chains were read from a single sample in a study of T cell responses to AZD1222 COVID-19 vaccine. Using immunoSEQ multiplex PCR, the repertoire was profiled, and TCRdb retains in-frame clones only, with some absent. Of approximately 160,000 clones listed, approximately 93% are singletons. The input for sequencing was peripheral blood, taken on day 0 of AZD1222 vaccination. Receptors originate from an adult in good health. The CDR3 runs from the conserved cysteine through the conserved F or W. A D gene is named only where the DNA matches it firmly. The size of a clone is reported for some rows only, either as once, few or many, or as a class for expanded clones.

TRBV9	.	.	TRBJ2-5	CASSPWGTRGDGTQYF	TGTGCCAGCAGCCCATGGGGAACCAGAGGGGACGGGACCCAGTACTTC
TRBV12-3/TRBV12-4	.	.	TRBJ1-2	CASSLAGNGYTF	TGTGCCAGCAGTTTAGCAGGGAATGGCTACACCTTC
TRBV30	.	.	TRBJ1-2	CAWSTMGRAGGYTF	TGTGCCTGGAGTACGATGGGCAGGGCCGGAGGCTACACCTTC
TRBV6-6	TRBD2	.	TRBJ2-3	CASSQRGGGAVRTDTQYF	TGTGCCAGCAGTCAGAGGGGCGGGGGGGCCGTGAGGACAGATACGCAGTATTTT
TRBV5-1	.	.	TRBJ1-2	CASRDSYWDQHGYTF	TGCGCCAGCAGGGACTCATACTGGGACCAGCATGGCTACACCTTC
TRBV28	TRBD1	.	TRBJ1-1	CAIGTAVETEAFF	TGTGCCATCGGGACAGCAGTCGAAACTGAAGCTTTCTTT
TRBV30	.	.	TRBJ1-6	CAWSVLQGDSPLHF	TGTGCCTGGAGTGTACTACAGGGCGATTCACCCCTCCACTTT
TRBV5-1	.	.	TRBJ1-1	CASSLDPRNTEAFF	TGCGCCAGCAGCTTGGATCCCAGGAACACTGAAGCTTTCTTT
TRBV19	.	.	TRBJ1-2	CASTRAEGAGYTF	TGTGCCAGTACGCGCGCAGAGGGAGCTGGCTACACCTTC
TRBV6-5	.	.	TRBJ1-5	CASRPRLDGYQPQHF	TGTGCCAGCAGACCGAGATTGGACGGTTATCAGCCCCAGCATTTT
TRBV6-2/TRBV6-3	.	.	TRBJ1-1	CASSYSNPGYTEAFF	TGTGCCAGCAGTTACTCGAATCCAGGGTACACTGAAGCTTTCTTT
TRBV19	.	.	TRBJ1-2	CASSIRLAGIYGYTF	TGTGCCAGTAGTATACGCCTTGCAGGGATCTATGGCTACACCTTC
TRBV27	TRBD1	.	TRBJ2-5	CASSSTTGSVETQYF	TGTGCCAGCAGTTCGACGACAGGGTCCGTTGAGACCCAGTACTTC
TRBV28	.	.	TRBJ1-2	CASTPGSSVGYGYTF	TGTGCCAGCACCCCAGGGTCAAGCGTGGGCTATGGCTACACCTTC
TRBV18	TRBD1	.	TRBJ1-2	CASSQTVGQHQNYGYTF	TGTGCCAGCTCCCAGACTGTGGGACAGCACCAGAACTATGGCTACACCTTC
TRBV28	TRBD1	once	TRBJ1-4	CASSGTANEKLFF	TGTGCCAGCAGCGGGACAGCCAATGAAAAACTGTTTTTT
TRBV7-9	.	.	TRBJ1-3	CASSSTGTNPGNTIYF	TGTGCCAGCAGCTCCACCGGGACTAATCCTGGAAACACCATATATTTT
TRBV14	.	.	TRBJ2-7	CASSQERVRPGLEQYF	TGTGCCAGCAGCCAAGAAAGGGTACGGCCAGGCCTCGAGCAGTACTTC
TRBV7-2	TRBD2	.	TRBJ2-3	CASSLVLSGGAGDTQYF	TGTGCCAGCAGCTTAGTCCTTAGCGGGGGGGCAGGAGATACGCAGTATTTT
TRBV19	.	.	TRBJ1-2	CASSIVAGNGYTF	TGTGCCAGTAGTATAGTAGCGGGGAATGGCTACACCTTC
TRBV12-3/TRBV12-4	.	.	TRBJ1-2	CASSLGIPAGYTF	TGTGCCAGCAGTTTAGGGATCCCGGCCGGCTACACCTTC
TRBV7-2	.	.	TRBJ2-1	CASSFSEPGEQFF	TGTGCCAGCAGTTTTTCGGAACCCGGTGAGCAGTTCTTC
TRBV18	.	.	TRBJ1-2	CASSPPGTNYGYTF	TGTGCCAGCTCACCACCGGGGACAAACTATGGCTACACCTTC
TRBV9	.	.	TRBJ1-1	CASSVGTYTEAFF	TGTGCCAGCAGCGTAGGGACTTACACTGAAGCTTTCTTT
TRBV30	.	.	TRBJ1-5	CAWSVSGSVQPQHF	TGTGCCTGGAGTGTTTCAGGGTCGGTTCAGCCCCAGCATTTT
TRBV7-2	.	.	TRBJ1-1	CASSSQGNTEAFF	TGTGCCAGCAGCTCCCAGGGTAACACTGAAGCTTTCTTT
TRBV5-1	.	.	TRBJ2-1	CASSAALNSYNEQFF	TGCGCCAGCAGCGCCGCTCTGAATTCCTACAATGAGCAGTTCTTC
TRBV11-2	TRBD1	.	TRBJ1-1	CASSFRTGDTEAFF	TGTGCCAGCAGCTTTCGGACAGGGGACACTGAAGCTTTCTTT
TRBV27	.	.	TRBJ2-1	CASSSRGNEQFF	TGTGCCAGCAGTTCCAGGGGTAATGAGCAGTTCTTC
TRBV6-5	.	.	TRBJ2-5	CASSYPDGAGETQYF	TGTGCCAGCAGTTACCCTGATGGGGCCGGTGAGACCCAGTACTTC
TRBV2	.	.	TRBJ1-6	CAAETGSNSPLHF	TGTGCCGCAGAAACAGGGAGCAATTCACCCCTCCACTTT
TRBV10-3	TRBD1	.	TRBJ2-7	CAISGDRWLLNF	TGTGCCATCAGCGGGGACAGGTGGCTTTTGAACTTC
TRBV4-1	.	once	TRBJ1-6	CASSQVGNSPLHF	TGCGCCAGCAGCCAAGTCGGTAATTCACCCCTCCACTTT
TRBV2	.	.	TRBJ1-5	CASRPAGAYNQPQHF	TGTGCCAGCAGGCCGGCCGGGGCGTACAATCAGCCCCAGCATTTT
TRBV5-4	TRBD1	.	TRBJ1-1	CATLYRGGADTEAFF	TGTGCCACCCTTTACCGAGGGGGCGCGGACACTGAAGCTTTCTTT
TRBV30	TRBD1	.	TRBJ2-7	CAWRGAGQGSEQYF	TGTGCCTGGAGGGGGGCGGGACAGGGGTCCGAGCAGTACTTC
TRBV11-3	.	once	TRBJ2-7	CASSLERGIAYEQYF	TGTGCCAGCAGCTTAGAAAGGGGCATAGCCTACGAGCAGTACTTC
TRBV19	.	.	TRBJ1-1	CASLQRVPGTEAFF	TGTGCCAGCCTTCAGAGGGTACCCGGCACTGAAGCTTTCTTT
TRBV27	.	.	TRBJ2-2	CASSMNTGELFF	TGTGCCAGTTCAATGAACACCGGGGAGCTGTTTTTT
TRBV15	.	.	TRBJ2-5	CATSRKPPGRSWASGGETQYF	TGTGCCACCAGCAGAAAACCCCCCGGTCGGTCTTGGGCATCTGGAGGGGAGACCCAGTACTTC
TRBV19	.	.	TRBJ1-5	CASKYTGVTQPQHF	TGTGCCAGTAAGTATACAGGAGTAACTCAGCCCCAGCATTTT
TRBV3-1/TRBV3-2	.	.	TRBJ2-7	CASSQEWGFEQYF	TGTGCCAGCAGCCAAGAATGGGGCTTCGAGCAGTACTTC
TRBV5-1	.	.	TRBJ1-4	CASSFEGFSNEKLFF	TGCGCCAGCAGCTTCGAGGGGTTTTCTAATGAAAAACTGTTTTTT
TRBV28	TRBD1	.	TRBJ1-4	CASSYPGRGRGEKLFF	TGTGCCAGCAGTTACCCCGGCAGGGGGCGGGGTGAAAAACTGTTTTTT
TRBV28	.	.	TRBJ1-2	CASSLGHFHTF	TGTGCCAGCAGTTTGGGACACTTTCACACCTTC
TRBV5-4	.	.	TRBJ2-7	CASSLDPLYEQYF	TGTGCCAGCAGCTTGGACCCGCTCTACGAGCAGTACTTC